Described below is a single TCR beta chain sequence and its context. Its target is unknown. TCRdb's table, derived via immunoSEQ multiplex PCR, lists solely in-frame clones and lacks some. This sample has under 85,000 clones, with around 96% found just once. The data originate from a study of graft-versus-host responses after intestinal transplantation. Findings of the study overall: GvH clonotypes were identified within recipient marrow, with a subset emerging first in ileum or blood. Allografts of one patient group, those with graft-donor T cell macrochimerism, had high graft-versus-host to host-versus-graft clonal ratios.

V gave up 6 bases and J gave up 0 bases; unmatched junction bases: 9. This CDR3 contains 18 residues. Germline V gives CDR1 MDHEN, CDR2 SYDVKM. The chain uses TRBV28 and TRBJ2-5; TRBD2 matches 14 bases. This sequence was found in a human donor who received an intestinal transplant. Specimen: unstimulated CD8+ T cells sorted from spleen or lymph node cells, collected before intestinal transplant. Here the CDR3 DNA reads TGTGCCAGCAGCCATACGGGGACTAGCGGGAGATACCAAGAGACCCAGTACTTC. It translates to CASSHTGTSGRYQETQYF.